This TCR beta chain was recorded in a study of blood T cell repertoires in COVID-19. Study in general: COVID-19 samples, acute and convalescent, were from the United States, Italy and Spain. The analysed material was cDNA or gDNA that came from T cells, B-cell-depleted T cells, or PBMCs.

As handled by the study authors: Estimated nucleated cell counts came from reference gene primer amplification. Profiling relied on immunoSEQ multiplex PCR, and the TCRdb table lists in-frame clones only, not all of them. Clone size and the V and J calls come from that table; the DNA yielded D and trimming. The sample carries a few hundred thousand clones, about 89% recorded once. Germline V lookup: CDR1 LGHNA, CDR2 YSLEER. The trim removed 0 bases at V and 5 bases at J, leaving 8 bases unmatched. CDR3 length: 16 residues. This receptor was obtained from a man in his forties or fifties with acute or convalescent COVID-19. This chain joins TRBV4-3 and TRBJ2-7; the match to TRBD2 covers 9 bases. What was sequenced was peripheral blood. The CDR3 nucleotides read TGCGCCAGCAGCCAAGATATGGCGGGGGGGGCCCACGAGCAGTACTTC. It specifies CASSQDMAGGAHEQYF.